Each of the 30 T cell receptor beta chains below was sequenced from the same sample in a study of blood T cell repertoires in COVID-19. Here immunoSEQ multiplex PCR was the method, and the copy in TCRdb shows in-frame clones only, minus some. The table has fewer than 500,000 clones, 80% to 90% seen once. Sequenced input: peripheral blood. These receptor sequences come from a woman under 40 with acute or convalescent COVID-19.

The V call is TRBV19, the J call TRBJ2-1, with D possibly being TRBD2 (6 bases). CDR1 and CDR2 (germline): LNHDA, SQIVND (reference sequence). Trimming shortened V by 1 base and J by 8 bases, and 12 bases separated the two germline ends. The CDR3 is made up of 14 amino acids. Written as DNA, the CDR3 is TGTGCCAGTAGTATAGTGAGCAGCGGGTATGAGCAGTTCTTC. Translated, it gives CASSIVSSGYEQFF.

This sequence joins TRBV27 and TRBJ1-6, with 8 bases matching TRBD1. Germline CDR1 reads MNHEY; CDR2 reads SMNVEV (reference sequence). This CDR3 spans 15 amino acids. Losses at the gene ends were 5 bases for V and 8 bases for J; bases not matched to a gene: 8. CDR3 region: CASSPHRQGYSPLHF. CDR3 bases: TGTGCCAGCAGTCCCCACAGACAGGGGTATTCACCCCTCCACTTT.

The chain couples TRBV7-9 to TRBJ2-3; D gene uncertain. The germline V gene encodes CDR1 SEHNR and CDR2 FQNEAQ (reference sequence). Trimming removed 10 bases at V and 6 bases at J, with 23 bases between. The CDR3 length is 15 residues. The CDR3 DNA reads as TGTGCCACCGCAGACATTTCAAAATCCTACGATACGCAGTATTTT. Its translation is CATADISKSYDTQYF.

The chain is built from TRBV30 and TRBJ2-7, with D unclear. V lost 6 bases to trimming and J lost 0 bases, with 18 bases between them. Germline values: CDR1 GTSNPN, CDR2 SVGIG (reference sequence). There are 15 residues in the CDR3. The CDR3 is CACQYRVLSSYEQYF. The CDR3 DNA follows: TGTGCCTGCCAATACCGGGTCCTTAGCTCCTACGAGCAGTACTTC.

V gene TRBV28 combines with J gene TRBJ2-5; no clear D gene. The CDR3 covers 12 residues. V lost 3 bases and J lost 4, with 6 bases in between. Germline CDR1 reads MDHEN; CDR2 reads SYDVKM. The CDR3 protein is CASSLRTETQYF. CDR3 sequence (DNA): TGTGCCAGCAGTTTGAGAACAGAGACCCAGTACTTC.

This clone was seen just once. The chain links TRBV19 to TRBJ2-7; 7 bases map to TRBD2. Trimming at V came to 4 bases and at J to 4 bases, leaving 4 bases not matched to a gene. This CDR3 is built from 13 residues. The germline V gene encodes CDR1 LNHDA and CDR2 SQIVND (reference sequence). The CDR3 spells CASSRASGYEQYF. The CDR3 region has the DNA TGTGCCAGTAGTAGGGCTAGCGGTTACGAGCAGTACTTC.

The chain uses TRBV6-4 and TRBJ2-3, with 10 nucleotides matching TRBD2. With 6 bases clipped from V and 1 base from J, the junction kept 4 bases outside the gene matches. CDR3 length: 15 amino acids. Germline-derived CDR1 and CDR2 are MRHNA and SNTAGT. CDR3 nucleotides: TGTGCCAGCAGAGGTCTAGCGGGGGGCACAGATACGCAGTATTTT. Translation gives CASRGLAGGTDTQYF.

The chain couples TRBV12-2 to TRBJ2-3; the tabulated D call, TRBD1, remains unverified against the DNA. TRBV12-2 is a pseudogene. This CDR3 comprises 16 residues. For the CDR3, the DNA is TGTGCAAGTCGCCTCGTTGCCCGGACAGTTTTTGGTACGCAGTATTTT. Translation: CASRLVARTVFGTQYF.

This chain uses TRBV5-4 with TRBJ2-3; 8 bases map to TRBD2. The CDR3 is 17 amino acids. J was trimmed by 4 bases and V by 4 bases; bases with no gene match: 14. Germline V CDR1 and CDR2: SGHNT, YYREEE (reference sequence). This CDR3 is CASSLLLAGPGADTQYF. The CDR3 coding sequence is TGTGCCAGCAGCCTTCTGTTAGCGGGGCCTGGGGCAGATACGCAGTATTTT.

The genes are TRBV14 and TRBJ2-3; tentatively, D is TRBD2 (6 bases). The V end was cut by 4 bases, the J end by 3 bases, with 8 bases between. This CDR3 has 13 residues. In germline, CDR1 is SGHDN, CDR2 FVKESK. CDR3 loop: CASSRRGTDTQYF. For the CDR3, the DNA is TGTGCCAGCAGCCGGCGGGGAACAGATACGCAGTATTTT.

CDR3 nucleotides: TGCAGCGTTGTACCCAGGGGGAAAACCTACGAGCAGTACTTC. This translates into CSVVPRGKTYEQYF. V and J are TRBV29-1 and TRBJ2-7; the match to TRBD1 covers 7 bases. The V gene end was trimmed by 4 bases and the J gene end by 2 bases; junction bases not matched to a gene: 8. Germline V gene sequence: CDR1 SQVTM, CDR2 ANQGSEA. The CDR3 has 14 residues.

The J gene is TRBJ2-7, the V gene TRBV28; tentative D call: TRBD1 (5 bases). The CDR3 is made up of 15 amino acids. V lost 6 bases and J lost 5, with 20 bases in between. Germline V gene lookup returns CDR1 MDHEN and CDR2 SYDVKM. The CDR3 sequence is CASRLKGLVPHEQYF. The CDR3 nucleotides read TGTGCCAGCAGACTAAAGGGGCTAGTTCCCCACGAGCAGTACTTC.

The chain employs TRBV5-6 and TRBJ2-3, with TRBD2 matching 10 bases. After removal of 3 bases from V and 1 base from J, the junction contained 5 bases not matched to a gene. The CDR3 spans 16 residues. Germline V gene lookup returns CDR1 SGHDT and CDR2 YYEEEE. The CDR3 here is CASSSRTSGGTDTQYF. CDR3 coding DNA: TGTGCCAGCAGCTCTCGAACTAGCGGGGGCACAGATACGCAGTATTTT. Supplemented by reference TRBV5-6 and TRBJ2-3, the full variable domain reads DAGVTQSPTHLIKTRGQQVTLRCSPKSGHDTVSWYQQALGQGPQFIFQYYEEEERQRGNFPDRFSGHQFPNYSSELNVNALLLGDSALYLCASSSRTSGGTDTQYFGPGTRLTVL.

V gene TRBV6-5 combines with J gene TRBJ2-5; 11 positions match TRBD2. CDR1 is MNHEY, CDR2 SVGAGI, per germline. Trimming removed 6 bases from V and 4 bases from J; junction bases left unmatched: 7. The CDR3 loop spans 15 amino acids. In nucleotides, the CDR3 is TGTGCCAGCAGGGACCTAGCGGGGGGAGGAGAGACCCAGTACTTC. Translation: CASRDLAGGGETQYF.

The genes are TRBV6-5 and TRBJ2-3; 7 bases match TRBD1. Unmatched junction bases numbered 9, after V lost 6 bases and J lost 3 bases. This CDR3 is 15 amino acids long. In germline, CDR1 is MNHEY, CDR2 SVGAGI. The CDR3 DNA follows: TGTGCCAGCAGCCTAGAGGGGGCGCGGACAGATACGCAGTATTTT. It encodes CASSLEGARTDTQYF.

V and J are TRBV24-1 and TRBJ1-4; a weak D match, TRBD1 (5 bases). Trimming cost V 4 bases and J 8 bases, with 10 bases left between them. CDR1 and CDR2 (germline): KGHDR, SFDVKD. CDR3 length: 13 amino acids. CDR3 sequence reads: CATSEGKGEKLFF. The CDR3 nucleotides are TGTGCCACCAGTGAGGGGAAGGGGGAAAAACTGTTTTTT.

The rearrangement uses TRBV3-1 (or the pseudogene TRBV3-2) and TRBJ2-5, with 11 bases fitting TRBD2. V gave up 3 bases and J gave up 0 bases; unmatched junction bases: 0. Germline-derived CDR1 and CDR2 are LGHDT and YNNKEL (reference sequence). The CDR3 is 15 amino acids. CDR3 protein: CASSHSGGDQETQYF. CDR3 nucleotide sequence: TGTGCCAGCAGCCATAGCGGGGGGGACCAAGAGACCCAGTACTTC.

J is TRBJ2-1 and V is TRBV6-5; maybe TRBD2 (6 bases). The V end was cut by 6 bases, the J end by 9 bases, with 18 bases between. Germline V gene lookup returns CDR1 MNHEY and CDR2 SVGAGI. The CDR3 has 14 residues. The CDR3 sequence is CASSAGSYGSEQFF. In DNA form, the CDR3 reads TGTGCCAGCAGCGCCGGGAGCTACGGTAGTGAGCAGTTCTTC.

The rearrangement joins TRBV19 to TRBJ1-1; no reliable D call. Deletions cut 5 bases from V and 1 base from J, with 11 bases between. This CDR3 contains 14 residues. Looked up from germline, CDR1 is LNHDA and CDR2 is SQIVND (reference sequence). CDR3 bases: TGTGCCAGTAGTTGGGCAGGAGGGAACACTGAAGCTTTCTTT. Its translation is CASSWAGGNTEAFF.

This clone was recorded once. V and J are TRBV14 and TRBJ2-7; D may be TRBD2 (5 bases). Trimming stripped 1 base from V and 0 bases from J, with 13 bases between. This CDR3 contains 16 residues. The germline V gene encodes CDR1 SGHDN and CDR2 FVKESK. The CDR3 loop reads CASSQASSNSSYEQYF. Here the CDR3 DNA reads TGTGCCAGCAGCCAAGCGTCTAGCAACTCCTCCTACGAGCAGTACTTC.

The chain recombines TRBV6-2 or TRBV6-3 with TRBJ2-7; TRBD2 might be the D (6 bases). The V end lost 5 bases, the J end lost 7 bases, and 12 bases lay between the germline ends. The CDR3 consists of 12 residues. Germline V gene data show CDR1 as MNHEY and CDR2 as SVGEGT. CDR3 DNA sequence: TGTGCCAGCAGTCCCCATGGGGGGGAGCAGTACTTC. The encoded protein is CASSPHGGEQYF.

This clone was seen just once. This chain links TRBV5-1 with TRBJ2-3; 11 nucleotides agree with TRBD1. Germline V lookup: CDR1 SGHRS, CDR2 YFSETQ. There are 17 residues in the CDR3. Trimming cost V 1 base and J 6 bases; bases outside gene matches: 10. The CDR3 sequence is CASSLPGTGGVLDTQYF. The CDR3 nucleotides read TGCGCCAGCAGCTTGCCGGGGACAGGGGGAGTTTTGGATACGCAGTATTTT.

V and J are TRBV5-1 and TRBJ1-6, with TRBD1 matching over 9 bases. The CDR3 covers 14 residues. V lost 4 bases to trimming and J lost 10 bases; unmatched junction nucleotides: 6. CDR1 is SGHRS and CDR2 is YFSETQ in the germline V gene. The CDR3 region is CASSMTGGGSPLHF. CDR3 coding DNA: TGCGCCAGCAGCATGACAGGGGGAGGGTCACCCCTCCACTTT.

The gene calls are TRBV27 and TRBJ2-2, with 11 bases aligning to TRBD2. The length of the CDR3 is 17 residues. With V trimmed by 6 bases and J by 6 bases, 12 bases remained unmatched. Germline CDR1 reads MNHEY; CDR2 reads SMNVEV (reference sequence). The CDR3 protein is CASRKLAGGDSPGELFF. CDR3 DNA sequence: TGTGCCAGCAGAAAATTAGCGGGGGGGGACTCCCCCGGGGAGCTGTTTTTT.

The V and J genes are TRBV28 and TRBJ1-4; 10 bases align to TRBD1. CDR3 length: 15 amino acids. Germline V CDR1 and CDR2: MDHEN, SYDVKM. The ends lost 5 bases at V and 8 bases at J; junction bases unmatched: 8. CDR3 coding DNA: TGTGCCAGCAGTCTAACCGGGACAGGGGAAGAAAAACTGTTTTTT. Translating it yields CASSLTGTGEEKLFF.

The V gene is TRBV9, the J gene TRBJ2-2; D is unclear. This CDR3 has 17 amino acids. V was pared by 0 bases and J by 5 bases, with 17 bases between. CDR1 SGDLS and CDR2 YYNGEE come from the germline V gene. Here the CDR3 DNA reads TGTGCCAGCAGCGTAGTTTCCTCCGTGTACGGGACCGGGGAGCTGTTTTTT. Translated: CASSVVSSVYGTGELFF.

The chain recombines TRBV15 with TRBJ2-6; no reliable D call. CDR3 length: 16 residues. V dropped 0 bases and J dropped 1 base, with 7 bases sitting between them. Germline CDR1 and CDR2: LNHNV and YYDKDF (reference sequence). CDR3 protein: CATSRDLVSGANVLTF. CDR3 nucleotides: TGTGCCACCAGCAGAGACCTTGTTTCTGGGGCCAACGTCCTGACTTTC.

The table lists this clone with a few counts. The chain employs TRBV30 and TRBJ2-7; D perhaps matches TRBD2 (6 bases). Germline CDR1 reads GTSNPN; CDR2 reads SVGIG (reference sequence). The CDR3 runs to 15 residues. V was trimmed by 2 bases and J by 4 bases, leaving 18 bases between them. The chain's CDR3 is CAWSKGREIGYEQYF. The DNA of the CDR3 is TGTGCCTGGAGTAAGGGGCGGGAAATAGGGTACGAGCAGTACTTC.

The rearrangement joins TRBV3-1 (or the pseudogene TRBV3-2) to TRBJ2-5; 9 positions agree with TRBD1. V dropped 1 base and J dropped 2; count of bases not matched to a gene: 5. The germline CDR1 and CDR2 sequences are LGHDT and YNNKEL (reference sequence). There are 16 residues in the CDR3. The CDR3 loop is CASSQAGTGKQETQYF. The CDR3 DNA follows: TGTGCCAGCAGCCAAGCGGGGACAGGGAAGCAAGAGACCCAGTACTTC.

The CDR3 region has the DNA TGTGCCAGCAGCTTAGCTCTAAGGGGCATTCAGTACTTC. It is translated as CASSLALRGIQYF. The rearrangement links TRBV11-2 to TRBJ2-4, with a possible D match to TRBD1 (5 bases). The V end lost 1 base, the J end lost 9 bases, and 10 bases lay between the germline ends. There are 13 residues in the CDR3. Germline assignment: CDR1 SGHAT and CDR2 FQNNGV.